One and the same sample provided the 8 T cell receptor beta chains below, sequenced in a study of T cell responses to AZD1222 COVID-19 vaccine. Using immunoSEQ multiplex PCR, the repertoire was profiled, and TCRdb retains in-frame clones only, with some absent. The data hold more than 150,000 clones, with approximately 92% observed a single time. The material was peripheral blood, obtained on day 0 of AZD1222 vaccination. These receptors came from an adult in good health.

Only a few counts were recorded for this clone. This chain connects TRBV2 to TRBJ1-2; TRBD1 is a possible D gene (5 bases). The CDR3 runs 15 residues. Trimming took off 8 bases at V and 0 bases at J, with 16 bases between the two ends. CDR1 is SNHLY and CDR2 is FYNNEI in the germline V gene. The CDR3 coding sequence is TGTGCCAGCCGAAAAACGGGGGTTTCTAACTATGGCTACACCTTC. It encodes CASRKTGVSNYGYTF. The full variable domain, completed using reference TRBV2 and TRBJ1-2, is EPEVTQTPSHQVTQMGQEVILRCVPISNHLYFYWYRQILGQKVEFLVSFYNNEISEKSEIFDDQFSVERPDGSNFTLKIRSTKLEDSAMYFCASRKTGVSNYGYTFGSGTRLTVV.

Concerning this clone: The germline gene is not matched at one end of the junction; a read error may be the cause. This chain connects TRBV7-7 to TRBJ2-5; maybe TRBD2 (6 bases). CDR1 is SSHAT, CDR2 FNYEAQ, per germline (reference sequence). The CDR3 sequence is 12 residues long. Written as DNA, the CDR3 is TGTGCTAGCACCACCGCGGGGGAGACCCAGTACTTC. It codes for CASTTAGETQYF.

J is TRBJ1-5 and V is TRBV6-2 or TRBV6-3, with D unclear. V gave up 7 bases and J gave up 11 bases, with 21 bases separating them. This CDR3 comprises 14 residues. Germline V gene lookup returns CDR1 MNHEY and CDR2 SVGEGT. CDR3 in DNA: TGTGCCAGCACCCCCACTGGTACAGCTCGATCCCAGCATTTT. Translating gives CASTPTGTARSQHF.

V and J are TRBV5-5 and TRBJ1-5; tentative D call: TRBD1 (6 bases). The CDR3 length is 15 residues. Trimming removed 4 bases at V and 5 bases at J, with 16 bases between. Germline V gene lookup returns CDR1 SGHKS and CDR2 YYEKEE (reference sequence). Here the CDR3 reads CASSPRGGSDQPQHF. In nucleotides, the CDR3 is TGTGCCAGCAGCCCCCGGGGGGGCAGTGATCAGCCCCAGCATTTT.

The chain links TRBV5-1 to TRBJ1-2; 7 bases fit TRBD1. V gave up 3 bases and J gave up 5 bases; unmatched junction bases: 7. There are 14 residues in the CDR3. Germline V gene lookup returns CDR1 SGHRS and CDR2 YFSETQ. Here the CDR3 DNA reads TGCGCCAGCAGCTACGGACAGGAACTATATGGCTACACCTTC. Translation: CASSYGQELYGYTF.

The rearrangement links TRBV7-9 to TRBJ1-4, with a weak D call TRBD1 (5 bases). V was clipped by 5 bases and J by 8 bases, with 15 bases between them. The CDR3 is made up of 14 amino acids. Germline V gives CDR1 SEHNR, CDR2 FQNEAQ (reference sequence). For the CDR3, the DNA is TGTGCCAGCAGCCGGGACGGGATCGCGGAAAAACTGTTTTTT. Amino acid sequence: CASSRDGIAEKLFF.

The chain is built from TRBV5-1 and TRBJ2-7, with D perhaps being TRBD1 or TRBD2 (5 bases each). This CDR3 spans 14 amino acids. Germline V CDR1 and CDR2: SGHRS, YFSETQ. Trimming removed 2 bases from V and 4 bases from J, with 13 bases in between. CDR3 sequence: CASSLTGTFYEQYF. DNA of the CDR3: TGCGCCAGCAGCTTAACCGGGACCTTTTACGAGCAGTACTTC.

V is TRBV27 and J is TRBJ1-4; 8 bases agree with TRBD1. The germline CDR1 and CDR2 sequences are MNHEY and SMNVEV (reference sequence). Trimming took 5 bases from V and 4 from J; bases not matched to a gene: 9. This CDR3 spans 16 amino acids. CDR3 residues: CASSPMDRARNEKLFF. Written as DNA, the CDR3 is TGTGCCAGCAGTCCTATGGACAGGGCCCGTAATGAAAAACTGTTTTTT. The entire variable domain, with the rest obtained from reference TRBV27 and TRBJ1-4, is as follows: EAQVTQNPRYLITVTGKKLTVTCSQNMNHEYMSWYRQDPGLGLRQIYYSMNVEVTDKGDVPEGYKVSRKEKRNFPLILESPSPNQTSLYFCASSPMDRARNEKLFFGSGTQLSVL.